The following is a TCR beta chain sequence with its context. The antigen remains unidentified. The data originate from a study of post-analysis software for immune sequencing data. The CDR3 has 15 residues. The germline gives CDR1 DFQATT, CDR2 SNEGSKA (reference sequence). The V gene end was trimmed by 3 bases and the J gene end by 4 bases; junction bases not matched to a gene: 9. Prepared TCR beta cDNA libraries contained unique molecular identifiers. TCRdb re-called the PCR reads with MiXCR, one entry per CDR3 protein. Seen here are about 460,000 distinct CDR3 sequences, under 55% observed once, and the top ten hold 12%. Study results and limitations: There were five TRBV segments more frequent in patients than controls, and TRBV5-6, TRBV5-1 and TRBV20-1 were among them.

Sequenced input: blood. This TCR was recovered from a girl aged 10 to 17 with multiple sclerosis. The chain employs TRBV20-1 and TRBJ2-7; 10 bases line up with TRBD1. Written as DNA, the CDR3 is TGCAGTGCTAGTCGGGACAGGGGAGGGGGGTACGAGCAGTACTTC. This sequence encodes CSASRDRGGGYEQYF.